This T cell receptor (beta chain) was captured by sequencing in a study of sequential checkpoint blockade in melanoma (dated 2019 in TCRdb). With regard to the full study: Using 1:1 randomization, the trial assigned patients either to first-line nivolumab followed by ipilimumab (arm A) or to ipilimumab followed by nivolumab (arm B). Maintenance nivolumab was given following each of the two trial sequences.

The immunoSEQ Assay was used to immunosequence TCRbeta CDR3 regions from genomic DNA. Before high-throughput sequencing, genomic DNA was amplified using bias-controlled multiplex PCR. The study's processing was this. To quantify the absolute abundance of each unique TCRbeta CDR3 region, the sequences were collapsed and filtered. Clonality was defined as 1 minus Pielou's evenness and was calculated using productive rearrangements only. A previously published method was used to identify clones whose frequencies were significantly greater in on-treatment samples than in baseline samples. TCRdb retrieved this table from immuneACCESS and kept in-frame rearrangements only. Not all clones are present; in checked studies, unresolved V genes account for under half, and no reason is known for the remainder. The DNA gave D and trimming, while V, J and clone size come from that table. The sample table holds about 27,000 clones, of which approximately 80% were seen once. In total, the top ten clones hold 13% of the sample.

Overall study outcomes, separate from this receptor: The response-prediction model combining TCR metrics and mutation burden needs validation in larger, independent patient cohorts.

About this clone: Its antigen is unknown. No base qualities exist here, and no much larger clone lies one base off it.

This specimen's treatment or condition label, per the study, means: randomized to nivolumab then ipilimumab (arm A) or the reverse (arm B). None of the trial patients had been given prior DNA-damaging chemotherapy. On a FACS Aria II flow cytometer, live CD3+CD8+ cells that were negative for CD19 and CD56 were sorted from thawed PBMCs. Samples came from patients with melanoma in CheckMate 064, a randomized, open-label phase II trial of sequential checkpoint blockade. Leukapheresis was used to collect peripheral blood mononuclear cells, which were then purified with Ficoll-Paque and frozen in human serum with about 9.5% DMSO. Purity of sorted blood CD3+CD8+ cells was verified at >98% immediately after sorting, followed by DNA extraction. The CDR3 starts with the cysteine, ends with the phenylalanine, and has 15 residues. Only CDR3 DNA remains: 45 bases, in frame from the first base. V loses 3 bases at its end and J loses 7 bases; junction bases beyond the gene matches: 9. In the germline V gene (reference sequence), CDR1 corresponds to LNHDA and CDR2 to SQIVND.

The TCR sequence derives from a human donor with melanoma. The sample here was CD8+ T cells sorted from blood (inferred from file names), taken from a patient given nivolumab and ipilimumab in sequence. The chain joins TRBV19 to TRBJ2-1, and 7 junction bases match TRBD1. The nucleotide sequence is TGTGCCAGTAGTATCACAGGGGCCCTCCCAAATGAGCAGTTCTTC. The translation is CASSITGALPNEQFF.